Sequencing of this TCR beta chain was carried out in a study of shared clonotypes between healthy human individuals. Notes on the study in general: An expected dependence of interdonor clonotype sharing on sequencing depth was noted.

The repertoire was sequenced with immunoSEQ multiplex PCR; TCRdb's copy has only in-frame clones and lacks some. The sample includes about 470,000 clones, about 85% of them seen just once. This CDR3 is 14 amino acids long. Germline V CDR1 and CDR2: SGHRS, YFSETQ. Trimming stripped 3 bases from V and 2 bases from J, with 10 bases between. Worth noting for this clone: As yet, its antigen is unknown. Other nucleotide sequences in the sample specify the same CDR3.

The sample consisted of PBMCs. This chain links TRBV5-1 with TRBJ2-3; D is perhaps TRBD1 (6 bases). The clonotype originates from a woman between 35 and 50 years old in good health. Some clones in this sample may be carry-over from other donors' samples. The CDR3 region is CASSSGQTTDTQYF. For the CDR3, the DNA is TGCGCCAGCAGCTCAGGACAGACCACAGATACGCAGTATTTT. Looking up the rest from reference TRBV5-1 and TRBJ2-3 gives the full variable domain: KAGVTQTPRYLIKTRGQQVTLSCSPISGHRSVSWYQQTPGQGLQFLFEYFSETQRNKGNFPGRFSGRQFSNSRSEMNVSTLELGDSALYLCASSSGQTTDTQYFGPGTRLTVL.